This record looks at one TCR beta chain sequence and its context. Germline V gene lookup returns CDR1 SGHTA and CDR2 FQGTGA. V was trimmed by 4 bases and J by 6 bases, leaving 19 bases between them. The CDR3 sequence is 15 residues long. Original methodology: The assay estimated nucleated cells by amplifying reference gene primers. This table comes from immunoSEQ multiplex PCR, and its TCRdb copy is limited to in-frame clones, with some not included. Clone size and V and J calls were adopted from that table, with D and trimming inferred from the DNA. The sample contains roughly 300,000 clones, around four fifths of which appear only once. These data are taken from a study of blood T cell repertoires in COVID-19. Study overall: Sites in the United States, Italy and Spain provided acute and convalescent COVID-19 samples. The cDNA or gDNA used as material had been derived from T cells, B-cell-depleted T cells, or PBMCs.

The chain joins TRBV7-3 to TRBJ2-7; D is possibly TRBD1 (5 bases). The sequence came from a woman aged 50 to 60 who had recovered from COVID-19. Source material: peripheral blood. CDR3 coding DNA: TGTGCCAGCAGCTCTAGGACGGACACCGCCAGCGAGCAGTACTTC. This sequence encodes CASSSRTDTASEQYF.